This TCR beta chain was sequenced for a study of post-analysis software for immune sequencing data. Regarding the study as a whole: Patients used four to six TRBV segments, including TRBV5-6, TRBV5-1 and TRBV20-1, more often than controls.

Incorporated into the TCR beta cDNA libraries were unique molecular identifiers, which served to reduce PCR and sequencing biases. TCRdb recomputed calls from the PCR reads with MiXCR, one row per CDR3 protein. The table includes 350,000 to 450,000 distinct CDR3 sequences, less than 40% detected once. This clonotype was seen just once. Its target is unknown. Germline V CDR1 and CDR2: MNHEY, SVGEGT. CDR3 length: 12 residues. The TCR comes from a girl between 10 and 17 years old with multiple sclerosis. The sequenced sample consisted of blood. The rearrangement uses TRBV6-2 or TRBV6-3 and TRBJ2-5, with D possibly called TRBD1 or TRBD2 (5 bases each). The DNA end is a closer match to TRBJ2-7, so the J assignment may be wrong. The CDR3 loop reads CASSQTGHEQYF. CDR3 nucleotide sequence: TGTGCCAGCAGTCAGACGGGGCACGAGCAGTACTTC.